The clone carrying this T cell receptor beta chain was seen once. The protocol was immunoSEQ multiplex PCR, while the TCRdb copy is restricted to in-frame clones and leaves out a portion. Found here are around 300,000 clones, around 86% of them singletons; the top ten hold approximately 2.5%. The sample is drawn from a study of blood T cell repertoires in COVID-19. Study as a whole: Acute-phase and convalescent COVID-19 samples originated in the United States, Italy and Spain.

The germline V and J ends were trimmed by 5 bases and 11 bases, with 19 bases remaining between them. Germline CDR1 is MNHEY and CDR2 is SMNVEV (reference sequence). This CDR3 comprises 15 residues. This study enrolled people aged roughly 18 to 100 from roughly 22 US geographic areas. Recovery meant two consecutive negative NP/OP PCR tests, professional clearance, or resolved symptoms. The sequenced sample consisted of PBMCs or T cells enriched from blood (not recorded which). V usage is TRBV27 and J usage is TRBJ1-6; D unresolved. This TCR was recovered from a woman under 30 who had recovered from COVID-19. The CDR3 sequence is CASSPPTDRGTPLHF. The CDR3 DNA reads as TGTGCCAGCAGTCCCCCAACGGACCGAGGGACACCCCTCCACTTT.